A selection of T cell receptor beta chains follows, all from one sample in a study of cytomegalovirus exposure and HLA in healthy donors. Assay used: immunoSEQ multiplex PCR; TCRdb lists only in-frame clones, some missing. The sample holds some 130,000 clones, about 80% seen once. Sequencing was carried out using PBMCs. The receptors stem from a male donor in good health and CMV-seropositive. The CDR3 runs from the conserved cysteine through the conserved F or W. A D gene is named only where the DNA matches it firmly. Part of the rows lack a size; the others show once, few, many or a class for expanded clones.

j_call,v_call,clone_size,d_call,cdr3_nt,cdr3_aa
TRBJ1-1,TRBV9,NA,NA,TGTGCCAGCAGATCCGGCGGGGGGGACACTGAAGCTTTCTTT,CASRSGGGDTEAFF
TRBJ2-3,TRBV7-2,NA,NA,TGTGCCAGCAGCCTTCTAGCGAGTAGCACAGATACGCAGTATTTT,CASSLLASSTDTQYF
TRBJ2-3,TRBV2,NA,NA,TGTGCCAGCAGTGCGGAGAGCGGAGCCCCAGATACGCAGTATTTT,CASSAESGAPDTQYF
TRBJ2-2,TRBV13,NA,NA,TGTGCCAGCAGCTTAGACGGGGGGCCCACCGGGGAGCTGTTTTTT,CASSLDGGPTGELFF
TRBJ2-5,TRBV7-2,NA,TRBD2,TGTGCCAGCAGCGTTAGCGGGGGGAGCCAAGAGACCCAGTACTTC,CASSVSGGSQETQYF
TRBJ1-4,TRBV5-1,NA,NA,TGCGCCAGCAGCTTGACCGGACAGGAAAAACTGTTTTTT,CASSLTGQEKLFF
TRBJ1-1,TRBV6-1,NA,NA,TGTGCCAGCAGTAGCAAACAGGGGAACACTGAAGCTTTCTTT,CASSSKQGNTEAFF
TRBJ2-7,TRBV6-8,NA,TRBD2,TGTGCCAGCACCCCTAGGACTAGCGCTAAAACCTACGAGCAGTACTTC,CASTPRTSAKTYEQYF
TRBJ1-1,TRBV4-2,once,TRBD1,TGTGCCAGCAGCCCGAACCCGGGACAGGGTTTGGTCACTGAAGCTTTCTTT,CASSPNPGQGLVTEAFF
TRBJ2-6,TRBV7-9,NA,TRBD1,TGTGCCAGCAGCTTAGGACAGGGCCGGGTCTCTGGGGCCAACGTCCTGACTTTC,CASSLGQGRVSGANVLTF
TRBJ2-6,TRBV30,NA,NA,TGTGCCTGGGGTCTGGGGGCGGAAGGGGCCAACGTCCTGACTTTC,CAWGLGAEGANVLTF
TRBJ2-5,TRBV5-1,NA,TRBD1,TGCGCCAGCAGTACCGCCCCGGGACAGGGGGGCCAGACCCAGTACTTC,CASSTAPGQGGQTQYF
TRBJ2-5,TRBV6-6,NA,NA,TGTGCCAGCAGCGATGATTCGGAGGCAGAGACCCAGTACTTC,CASSDDSEAETQYF
TRBJ2-2,TRBV28,NA,NA,TGTGCCAGCAGTTCCCTCCTCGACACCGGGGAGCTGTTTTTT,CASSSLLDTGELFF
TRBJ2-7,TRBV4-3,NA,NA,TGCGCCAGCGGCCAAGATGGGCGATACCACGAGCAGTACTTC,CASGQDGRYHEQYF
TRBJ2-3,TRBV28,NA,NA,TGTGCCAGCAATAGCGGTACTAGCACAGATACGCAGTATTTT,CASNSGTSTDTQYF
TRBJ1-1,TRBV12-5,NA,NA,TGTGCTAGTGGTTTGGTAAGGCAGGGGATAAACACTGAAGCTTTCTTT,CASGLVRQGINTEAFF
TRBJ1-1,TRBV5-6,NA,NA,TGTGCCAGCAGCTTGCGGACAGCCGAAGCTTTCTTT,CASSLRTAEAFF
TRBJ2-2,TRBV7-3,few,TRBD2,TGTGCCAGCAGCCGCTCTAGCGGTTGGAACACCGGGGAGCTGTTTTTT,CASSRSSGWNTGELFF
TRBJ2-3,TRBV6-5,few,TRBD1,TGTGCCAGCAGTTCAGGGACAGGAATAACAGATACGCAGTATTTT,CASSSGTGITDTQYF
TRBJ1-1,TRBV6-5,few,TRBD1,TGTGCCAGCAGTCCGGGGACAGGTCGGTATGAAGCTTTCTTT,CASSPGTGRYEAFF
TRBJ1-4,TRBV11-2,NA,NA,TGTGCCAGCAGCTTAGAATTTGGTCGGGAGAACGAAAAACTGTTTTTT,CASSLEFGRENEKLFF
TRBJ2-3,TRBV5-4,NA,TRBD2,TGTGCCAGCAGCTTGCCCCCTCGCAGCGGGGAGAGCACAGATACGCAGTATTTT,CASSLPPRSGESTDTQYF
TRBJ1-3,TRBV6-5,once,TRBD1,TGTGCCAGCAGCGGGACAGGGATTTCCAACACCATATATTTT,CASSGTGISNTIYF
TRBJ2-5,TRBV7-8,few,NA,TGTGCCAGCAGCTTGGACTGGGACTCAGGGGGAGAGGGAGAAGAGACCCAGTACTTC,CASSLDWDSGGEGEETQYF
TRBJ2-7,TRBV28,NA,TRBD2,TGTGCCAGCAGCTCCCCAAGCGGGATAGTCTACGAGCAGTACTTC,CASSSPSGIVYEQYF
TRBJ2-3,TRBV6-5,once,NA,TGTGCCAGCAGCCCCACAGGGAGGGTGTATACGCAGTATTTT,CASSPTGRVYTQYF
TRBJ2-7,TRBV5-4,NA,NA,TGTGCCAGCAGCTTGGGATCAGCTAGAGGGCAGTACTTC,CASSLGSARGQYF
TRBJ2-1,TRBV5-4,NA,TRBD2,TGTGCCAGCAGCCGGGCGACTAGCGGGGAAATCGGTGAGCAGTTCTTC,CASSRATSGEIGEQFF
TRBJ2-7,TRBV28,NA,TRBD2,TGTGCCAGCAGTACCCCACTAGCGGGGGACTCCTACGAGCAGTACTTC,CASSTPLAGDSYEQYF
TRBJ2-6,TRBV7-8,NA,NA,TGTGCCAGCAGCCACGGACAGAGCTCTGGGGCCAACGTCCTGACTTTC,CASSHGQSSGANVLTF
TRBJ2-5,TRBV7-5,few,NA,TGTGCCAGAAGCTTAACGACTAGCGCCAACCAAGAGACCCAGTACTTC,CARSLTTSANQETQYF
TRBJ2-2,TRBV21-1,NA,NA,TGTGCCAGCAGCAAATGCGGGGGACAGGGGTCCCCCGGGGAGCTGTTTTTT,CASSKCGGQGSPGELFF
TRBJ2-3,TRBV5-5,NA,NA,TGTGCCAGCAGCCCGGGAATATTAAAGGATACGCAGTATTTT,CASSPGILKDTQYF
TRBJ1-4,TRBV18,NA,TRBD1,TGTGCCAGCTCACCGGACAGGGGATTAAATGAAAAACTGTTTTTT,CASSPDRGLNEKLFF
TRBJ2-7,TRBV27,NA,NA,TGTGCCAGCAGTTTATCAAACACATACGAGCAGTACTTC,CASSLSNTYEQYF
TRBJ2-7,TRBV6-5,NA,NA,TGTGCCAGCAGGACGGACAGCAACTACGAGCAGTACTTC,CASRTDSNYEQYF
TRBJ2-4,TRBV27,NA,NA,TGTGCCAGCAGTTTACGGTCTGACAGCAAAAACATTCAGTACTTC,CASSLRSDSKNIQYF
TRBJ1-2,TRBV5-1,NA,NA,TGCGCCAGCAGGTTAGACAGAGACAACGGCTACACCTTC,CASRLDRDNGYTF
TRBJ2-3,TRBV9,NA,TRBD2,TGTGCCAGCAGCGTAGATCAGCGGGACACAGATACGCAGTATTTT,CASSVDQRDTDTQYF
TRBJ1-6,TRBV5-1,few,NA,TGCGCCAGCAGCCAGACAGGATCACCCCTCCACTTT,CASSQTGSPLHF
TRBJ2-2,TRBV5-1,NA,TRBD2,TGCGCCAGCAGCCCTCTAGCGGGAGTTGAAACCGGGGAGCTGTTTTTT,CASSPLAGVETGELFF
TRBJ1-2,TRBV6-1,NA,TRBD1,TGTGCCAGCAGTGAGGACAGGGGCGACTATGGCTACCCCTTC,CASSEDRGDYGYPF
TRBJ2-7,TRBV19,NA,NA,TGTGCCAGTAGTATAGCGGATAGCGGCTACTACGAGCAGTACTTC,CASSIADSGYYEQYF
TRBJ1-5,TRBV5-8,NA,NA,TGTGCCAGCAGCGTGCAGGGGTATAGCAATCAGCCCCAGCATTTT,CASSVQGYSNQPQHF
TRBJ1-2,TRBV10-3,NA,NA,TGTGCCATCAGGCAGGGTGCTAACTATGGCTACACCTTC,CAIRQGANYGYTF
TRBJ2-7,TRBV5-5,NA,NA,TGTGCCAGCACCCTGGGAGCCTCAGCAGCTAACGAGCAGTACTTC,CASTLGASAANEQYF
TRBJ2-7,TRBV7-2,NA,TRBD1,TGTGCCAGCAGCCCCCTGGACAGGGTGCGATACGAGCAGTACTTC,CASSPLDRVRYEQYF